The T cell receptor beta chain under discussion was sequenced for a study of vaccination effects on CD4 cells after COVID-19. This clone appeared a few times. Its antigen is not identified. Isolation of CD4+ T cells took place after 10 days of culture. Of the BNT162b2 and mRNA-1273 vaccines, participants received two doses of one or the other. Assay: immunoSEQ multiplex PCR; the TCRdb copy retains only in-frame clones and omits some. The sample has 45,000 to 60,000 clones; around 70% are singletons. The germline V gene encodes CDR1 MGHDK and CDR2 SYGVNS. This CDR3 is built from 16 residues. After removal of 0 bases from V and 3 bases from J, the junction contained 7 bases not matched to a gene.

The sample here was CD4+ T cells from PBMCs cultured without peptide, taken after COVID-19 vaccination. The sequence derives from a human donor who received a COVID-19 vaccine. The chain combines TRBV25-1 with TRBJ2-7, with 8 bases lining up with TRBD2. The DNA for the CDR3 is TGTGCCAGCAGTGAATATCGGGGGGGACGGATCTACGAGCAGTACTTC. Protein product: CASSEYRGGRIYEQYF.